The 16 T cell receptor beta chains in this list originate from one sample, sequenced in a study of blood T cell repertoires in COVID-19. The repertoire was sequenced with immunoSEQ multiplex PCR; TCRdb's copy has only in-frame clones and lacks some. The sample shows approximately 45,000 clones, less than 95% of them seen only once. The sequencing sample was made of peripheral blood. These TCRs come from a man between 65 and 85 years old with acute or convalescent COVID-19.

The chain recombines TRBV5-6 with TRBJ2-5; 8 bases align to TRBD1. V was clipped by 0 bases and J by 4 bases; unmatched bases: 8. This CDR3 region has 16 residues. Per the germline V gene, CDR1 is SGHDT and CDR2 is YYEEEE. The CDR3 coding sequence is TGTGCCAGCAGCTTGGCCAGAGGACAGGGTATAGAGACCCAGTACTTC. Its translation is CASSLARGQGIETQYF.

The chain recombines TRBV7-6 with TRBJ2-6; 8 bases line up with TRBD1. Trimming cost V 0 bases and J 2 bases; bases outside gene matches: 6. The CDR3 has 18 amino acids. The V gene's germline CDR1 is SGHVS and CDR2 FNYEAQ. DNA of the CDR3: TGTGCCAGCAGCTTAGCACCCCCGACAGGGGCTGGGGCCAACGTCCTGACTTTC. It yields the protein CASSLAPPTGAGANVLTF.

This chain connects TRBV30 to TRBJ1-2, with D uncertain. This CDR3 spans 11 amino acids. Germline V gene sequence: CDR1 GTSNPN, CDR2 SVGIG (reference sequence). V was cut by 4 bases and J by 8 bases, with 11 bases left in between. CDR3: CAWTETRGYTF. The CDR3 DNA is TGTGCCTGGACTGAAACTCGAGGCTACACCTTC.

On this clone itself: Relative to the germline gene, one junction end is altered; a read error may explain this. The chain uses TRBV24-1 and TRBJ1-1; 10 bases fit TRBD1. Germline-derived CDR1 and CDR2 are KGHDR and SFDVKD. This CDR3 is 15 amino acids long. CDR3 sequence (DNA): TGTGCCACCGTCGGACCGGGACAGGGGAACGCTGAAGCTTTCTTT. Translated, it gives CATVGPGQGNAEAFF.

The chain employs TRBV6-1 and TRBJ1-1; 9 bases agree with TRBD1. The CDR3 has 14 residues. CDR1 and CDR2 (germline): MNHNS, SASEGT. Trimming cost V 6 bases and J 5 bases; bases outside gene matches: 7. The CDR3 nucleotides read TGTGCCAGCAGCTACACAGGGGGCGTAACTGAAGCTTTCTTT. Protein sequence: CASSYTGGVTEAFF.

The chain couples TRBV5-1 to TRBJ1-2; D unclear. Germline CDR1 SGHRS, CDR2 YFSETQ. The CDR3 totals 12 residues. Trimming removed 1 base at V and 6 bases at J, with 7 bases between. CDR3 residues: CASSLTADGYTF. The DNA of the CDR3 is TGCGCCAGCAGCTTGACAGCGGATGGCTACACCTTC.

V is TRBV2 and J is TRBJ2-1, with 8 bases matching TRBD2. This CDR3 contains 16 residues. CDR1 and CDR2 (germline): SNHLY, FYNNEI. V trimming: 7 bases; J trimming: 3 bases; junction bases outside the gene matches: 11. CDR3 nucleotides: TGTGCCAGCACTGCGGCGGGAGGAGGTGGCTACAATGAGCAGTTCTTC. As protein: CASTAAGGGGYNEQFF.

A few counts support this clone. The chain employs TRBV19 and TRBJ1-1; 8 bases are a match to TRBD1. After removal of 5 bases from V and 3 bases from J, the junction contained 23 bases not matched to a gene. CDR1 LNHDA and CDR2 SQIVND come from the germline V gene (reference sequence). The CDR3 is 20 residues long. This CDR3 reads CASSPGGQADGWVSYTEAFF. Here the CDR3 DNA reads TGTGCCAGTAGTCCTGGGGGACAGGCCGATGGTTGGGTGTCTTACACTGAAGCTTTCTTT.

This sequence joins TRBV12-3 or TRBV12-4 and TRBJ2-5; D not certain. The CDR3 totals 13 residues. The V end lost 7 bases, the J end lost 0 bases, and 9 bases lay between the germline ends. CDR3 sequence (DNA): TGTGCCAGCAAGACTCGTAACCAAGAGACCCAGTACTTC. Protein: CASKTRNQETQYF.

The rearrangement uses TRBV19 and TRBJ1-6, with a possible D match to TRBD1 (6 bases). V lost 4 bases and J lost 7, with 11 bases in between. The CDR3 sequence is 14 residues long. Per germline, CDR1 LNHDA and CDR2 SQIVND (reference sequence). The CDR3 sequence is CASSTGTLNSPLHF. The CDR3 bases are TGTGCCAGTAGTACCGGGACACTGAATTCACCCCTCCACTTT.

J is TRBJ2-5 and V is TRBV6-5, with TRBD2 as a possible D gene (7 bases). The ends were cut back, 0 bases at V and 5 bases at J, with 13 bases in the middle. The CDR3 has 15 amino acids. CDR1 MNHEY and CDR2 SVGAGI come from the germline V gene. The CDR3 loop is CASSYSWGGEETQYF. The CDR3 region has the DNA TGTGCCAGCAGTTACTCGTGGGGGGGCGAGGAGACCCAGTACTTC.

J is TRBJ2-7 and V is TRBV5-5, with D perhaps matching TRBD2 (7 bases). V gave up 2 bases and J gave up 1 base, with 16 bases separating them. Per germline, CDR1 SGHKS and CDR2 YYEKEE (reference sequence). The CDR3 length is 16 residues. As DNA, the CDR3 is TGTGCCAGCAGCTTAGGGGGGGTTGGCGGTTCCTACGAGCAGTACTTC. Amino acid sequence: CASSLGGVGGSYEQYF.

In regard to this clone: A read error may produce the germline difference seen at one junction end. This chain links TRBV6-4 with TRBJ2-1; D perhaps matches TRBD2 (5 bases). Germline V gene lookup returns CDR1 MRHNA and CDR2 SNTAGT. This CDR3 has 12 amino acids. The CDR3 loop reads CASSVGETPPVF. DNA for the CDR3: TGTGCCAGCAGTGTCGGGGAGACGCCGCCGGTCTTC.

There are a few counts of this clone. The J gene is TRBJ1-5, the V gene TRBV19; D gene uncertain. CDR3 length: 14 residues. Germline V CDR1 and CDR2: LNHDA, SQIVND (reference sequence). Trimming removed 5 bases at V and 0 bases at J, with 8 bases between. CDR3: CASSEITSNQPQHF. CDR3 nucleotide sequence: TGTGCCAGTAGTGAGATTACTAGCAATCAGCCCCAGCATTTT.

This sequence joins TRBV13 and TRBJ2-1, with 9 bases fitting TRBD2. The CDR3 covers 19 residues. Germline CDR1 and CDR2: PRHDT and FYEKMQ (reference sequence). V shed 4 bases and J 4 bases; nucleotides not matched to a gene: 17. Here the CDR3 reads CASSSTPLRVAGEYNEQFF. CDR3 nucleotides: TGTGCCAGCAGCTCGACCCCTTTGAGGGTAGCGGGGGAGTACAATGAGCAGTTCTTC.

The V gene is TRBV6-5, the J gene TRBJ1-6; D may be TRBD1 (5 bases). The CDR3 contains 15 residues. Looked up from germline, CDR1 is MNHEY and CDR2 is SVGAGI. Trimming removed 6 bases from V and 9 bases from J, with 18 bases in between. CDR3: CASRPSGGSGSPLHF. In nucleotides, the CDR3 is TGTGCCAGCAGACCATCGGGGGGATCGGGTTCACCCCTCCACTTT.